This TCR beta chain appears in the sequencing data of a study of control samples from healthy donors and cancer patients. Clones were read by immunoSEQ multiplex PCR, and TCRdb kept only the in-frame ones, dropping some. The sample lists 85,000 to 95,000 clones; about 85% were seen once. The CDR3 has 15 residues. From germline, CDR1 is LNHDA and CDR2 SQIVND (reference sequence). Trimming at V came to 5 bases and at J to 7 bases, leaving 10 bases not matched to a gene. The source is a woman in her sixties or seventies in good health. This sequence joins TRBV19 and TRBJ2-1; the match to TRBD2 covers 8 bases. The sequenced material came from blood. Written as DNA, the CDR3 is TGTGCCAGTAGTTCTCAGAGCGGCGGGAGGAATGAGCAGTTCTTC. As protein: CASSSQSGGRNEQFF.